The entry below describes one T cell receptor beta chain. The record originates from a study of cytomegalovirus exposure and HLA in healthy donors. Primers included in the PCR were 60 Vbeta and 13 Jbeta primers. Produced via immunoSEQ multiplex PCR; TCRdb's table is partial and in-frame only. The sample consists of about 94,000 clones, over 65% of them appearing once. The source is a human donor in good health. The sequenced material came from PBMCs.

CDR3 sequence (DNA): TGTGCCACCAGCAGAGACACTCCGGGACAGGGTTACGAGCAGTACTTC. This gives the protein CATSRDTPGQGYEQYF. The rearrangement joins TRBV15 to TRBJ2-7; the match to TRBD1 covers 9 bases. Looked up from germline, CDR1 is LNHNV and CDR2 is YYDKDF (reference sequence). V lost 0 bases to trimming and J lost 4 bases; unmatched junction nucleotides: 7. CDR3 size: 16 residues.